A selection of T cell receptor beta chains follows, all from one sample in a study of T cell repertoires in cytomegalovirus infection. TCRdb re-called the reads with MiXCR, one entry per CDR3 protein. Of around 210,000 distinct CDR3 sequences listed, approximately 6.7% are singletons. Sequenced sample: PBMCs. These receptors came from a human donor in good health (CMV status not recorded). Some clones in this sample may be carry-over from other donors' samples. Each CDR3 is given with its conserved first and last residue. The D gene is left open where the match is weak. Clone size is not always given. Where it is, it says once, few, many or a class for expanded clones.

>TRBJ2-7|TRBV28|many|.
TGTGCCAGCAGTTTATCGCCGGGGGCCCACGAGCAGTACTTC
CASSLSPGAHEQYF
>TRBJ1-5|TRBV30|many|.
TGTGCCTGGAGTGACCAGGGCAATCAGCCCCAGCATTTT
CAWSDQGNQPQHF
>TRBJ1-2|TRBV6-2/TRBV6-3|many|.
TGTGCCAGCAGCTCCGGACCAACTAGGACCTATGGCTACACCTTC
CASSSGPTRTYGYTF
>TRBJ1-5|TRBV30|.|.
TGTGCCTGGAGTTCAGGGAATCAGCCCCAGCATTTT
CAWSSGNQPQHF
>TRBJ2-3|TRBV7-9|.|.
TGTGCCAGCAGCATCGGCGGGACGCCACCCACAGATACGCAGTATTTT
CASSIGGTPPTDTQYF
>TRBJ1-5|TRBV6-2/TRBV6-3|many|.
TGTGCCAGCAGTGGACCGGGGGGCAGCAATCAGCCCCAGCATTTT
CASSGPGGSNQPQHF
>TRBJ1-6|TRBV7-2|many|TRBD1
TGTGCCAGCAGCTTGGCGAGACAGGGGGGATCACCCCTCCACTTT
CASSLARQGGSPLHF
>TRBJ2-7|TRBV6-1|many|TRBD1
TGTGCCAGCATCGGAAGAGGGACAGGGACCTACGAGCAGTACTTC
CASIGRGTGTYEQYF
>TRBJ1-4|TRBV18|many|.
TGTGCCAGCTCACCACTTGCCGGGGGCGGTGAAAAACTGTTTTTT
CASSPLAGGGEKLFF
>TRBJ1-4|TRBV7-6|many|TRBD1
TGTGCCAGCAGCTTCGGGACAGGGGATGAAAAACTGTTTTTT
CASSFGTGDEKLFF
>TRBJ2-4|TRBV29-1|few|TRBD2
TGCAGCGTTGAAGATCGAAGGACTAGCTCAGCCAAAAACATTCAGTACTTC
CSVEDRRTSSAKNIQYF
>TRBJ2-7|TRBV6-2/TRBV6-3|many|TRBD1
TGTGCCAGCAGTACCGAGACAGGGTACTCCTACGAGCAGTACTTC
CASSTETGYSYEQYF
>TRBJ2-7|TRBV5-1|many|.
TGCGCCAGCAGCCTCGAGGGGGGGGTCGAGCAGTACTTC
CASSLEGGVEQYF
>TRBJ1-4|TRBV4-2|.|.
TGTGCCAGCAGCCCGCGGAGGTTAGATGAAAAACTGTTTTTT
CASSPRRLDEKLFF
>TRBJ2-3|TRBV7-2|many|.
TGTGCCAGCAGCCCCATGGGGGGAACAGATACGCAGTATTTT
CASSPMGGTDTQYF
>TRBJ2-6|TRBV18|.|.
TGTGCCAGCTCACCATCCGGTCGGGGCGGTGGGGCCAACGTCCTGACTTTC
CASSPSGRGGGANVLTF
>TRBJ2-7|TRBV10-3|few|.
TGTGCCACATCAGTGGGACAAGACTACGAGCAGTACTTC
CATSVGQDYEQYF
>TRBJ2-2|TRBV24-1|many|.
TGTGCCACCGCCAGCTTCAGTAACACCGGGGAGCTGTTTTTT
CATASFSNTGELFF
>TRBJ2-7|TRBV5-8|.|.
TGTGCCAGCAGCTTAGGGCTTCCCTACGAGCAGTACTTC
CASSLGLPYEQYF
>TRBJ2-7|TRBV29-1|few|TRBD1
TGCAGCGTTGACCGAGGGACAGGACTCTTCTACGAGCAGTACTTC
CSVDRGTGLFYEQYF
>TRBJ2-7|TRBV5-5|many|.
TGTGCCAGCAGCTTCAGTGGGGCCCCGTCCTACGAGCAGTACTTC
CASSFSGAPSYEQYF
>TRBJ2-3|TRBV2|many|.
TGTGCCAGCAGTGGTCAGGGGATGGATACGCAGTATTTT
CASSGQGMDTQYF
>TRBJ2-7|TRBV5-1|many|.
TGCGCCAGCAGTTCGCCAGCGTCCCCCTACGAGCAGTACTTC
CASSSPASPYEQYF
>TRBJ2-2|TRBV5-4|many|.
TGTGCCAGCAGCTTGGTCGCTCAGCGGAGCACCGGGGAGCTGTTTTTT
CASSLVAQRSTGELFF
>TRBJ2-5|TRBV28|few|TRBD2
TGTGCCAGCAGCTCTAGCGGGGGGATCCAAGAGACCCAGTACTTC
CASSSSGGIQETQYF
>TRBJ2-7|TRBV7-3|many|.
TGTGCCAGCAGCTTACTTCACTCCTACGAGCAGTACTTC
CASSLLHSYEQYF
>TRBJ1-1|TRBV2|many|.
TGTGCCAGCATCATCACGGCCGATCAGGGGCGCACTGAAGCTTTCTTT
CASIITADQGRTEAFF
>TRBJ2-1|TRBV5-1|few|TRBD2
TGCGCCAGCAGACGGGAGGGAATGTTGGATGAGCAGTTCTTC
CASRREGMLDEQFF